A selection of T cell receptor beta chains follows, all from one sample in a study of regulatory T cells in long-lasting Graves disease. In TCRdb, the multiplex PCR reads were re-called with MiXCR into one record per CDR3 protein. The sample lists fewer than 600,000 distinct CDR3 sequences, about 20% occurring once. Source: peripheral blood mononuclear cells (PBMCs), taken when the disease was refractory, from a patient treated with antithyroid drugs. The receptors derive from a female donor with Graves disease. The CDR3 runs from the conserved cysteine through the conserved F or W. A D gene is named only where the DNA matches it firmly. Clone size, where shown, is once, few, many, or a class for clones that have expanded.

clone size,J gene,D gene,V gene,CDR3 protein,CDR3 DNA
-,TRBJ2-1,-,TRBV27,CASSPSSFSYNEQFF,TGTGCCAGCAGTCCTAGTTCTTTCTCCTACAATGAGCAGTTCTTC
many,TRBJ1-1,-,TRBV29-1,CSVSLGSGQGEAFF,TGCAGCGTCTCATTAGGAAGCGGGCAGGGTGAAGCTTTCTTT
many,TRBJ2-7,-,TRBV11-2,CASSPTRQGYEQYF,TGTGCCAGCAGTCCAACCCGCCAGGGCTACGAGCAGTACTTC
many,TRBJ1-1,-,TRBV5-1,CASSLVDEEAFF,TGCGCCAGCAGCTTGGTCGATGAAGAAGCTTTCTTT
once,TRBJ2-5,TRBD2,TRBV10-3,CAISDSGLAGAGTQYF,TGTGCCATCAGCGACTCAGGACTAGCGGGAGCGGGGACCCAGTACTTC
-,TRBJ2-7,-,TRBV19,CASSYQVGSYEQYF,TGTGCCAGTAGTTACCAGGTCGGCTCCTACGAGCAGTACTTC
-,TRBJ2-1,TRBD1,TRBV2,CASKFQGAGTYNEQFF,TGTGCCAGCAAATTCCAGGGGGCTGGGACCTACAATGAGCAGTTCTTC
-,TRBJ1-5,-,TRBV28,CASRSPGQSLVSNQPQHF,TGTGCCAGCAGATCTCCCGGACAGAGTCTTGTAAGCAATCAGCCCCAGCATTTT
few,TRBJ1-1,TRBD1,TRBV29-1,CSDSGGNTEAFF,TGCAGCGACTCAGGGGGCAACACTGAAGCTTTCTTT
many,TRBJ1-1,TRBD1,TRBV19,CASSISTGGMNTEAFF,TGTGCCAGTAGTATCTCGACAGGGGGGATGAACACTGAAGCTTTCTTT
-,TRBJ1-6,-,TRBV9,CASRGGGVVDNSPLHF,TGTGCCAGCAGGGGGGGGGGAGTTGTTGATAATTCACCCCTCCACTTT
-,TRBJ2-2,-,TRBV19,CASSETRDTGELFF,TGTGCCAGTAGTGAGACTAGGGATACCGGGGAGCTGTTTTTT
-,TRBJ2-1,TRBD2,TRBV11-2,CASSPRASGGREQFF,TGTGCCAGCAGCCCACGGGCTAGCGGGGGGCGGGAGCAGTTCTTC
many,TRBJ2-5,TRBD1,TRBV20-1,CSARVLTGQETQYF,TGCAGTGCTAGAGTCTTGACAGGGCAAGAGACCCAGTACTTC
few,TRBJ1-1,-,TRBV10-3,CAISDDAGLTEAFF,TGTGCCATCAGTGACGACGCGGGGCTCACTGAAGCTTTCTTT
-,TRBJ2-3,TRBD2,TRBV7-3,CASSLVGGPQDTQYF,TGTGCCAGCAGCTTGGTGGGAGGGCCCCAGGATACGCAGTATTTT
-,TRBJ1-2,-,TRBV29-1,CSFRTPVDYGYTF,TGCAGCTTCCGGACACCCGTGGACTATGGCTACACCTTC
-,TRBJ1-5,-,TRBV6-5,CASSYSIVGDQPQHF,TGTGCCAGCAGTTACTCGATTGTGGGGGATCAGCCCCAGCATTTT
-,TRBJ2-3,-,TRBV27,CASRPTGDRFTDTQYF,TGTGCCAGCCGTCCCACCGGGGACCGCTTCACAGATACGCAGTATTTT
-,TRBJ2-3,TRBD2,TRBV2,CASNDRTSGVPTDTQYF,TGTGCCAGCAATGATAGGACTAGCGGGGTACCCACAGATACGCAGTATTTT
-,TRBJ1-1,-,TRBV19,CASSTMGVVNTEAFF,TGTGCCAGTAGTACTATGGGGGTCGTGAACACTGAAGCTTTCTTT
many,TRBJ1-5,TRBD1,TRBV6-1,CASSGGRTGGDQPQHF,TGTGCCAGCAGTGGCGGAAGGACAGGGGGCGATCAGCCCCAGCATTTT
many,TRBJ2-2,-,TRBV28,CASSFLWYNRAGGELFF,TGTGCCAGCAGTTTTCTCTGGTACAACAGGGCAGGTGGGGAGCTGTTTTTT
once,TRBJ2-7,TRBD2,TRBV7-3,CASGLGGGEQYF,TGTGCCAGCGGACTCGGGGGGGGCGAGCAGTACTTC
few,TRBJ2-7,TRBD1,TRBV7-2,CASSSRGQDHLYSYEQYF,TGTGCCAGCAGCTCCCGGGGACAGGACCATCTATACTCCTACGAGCAGTACTTC
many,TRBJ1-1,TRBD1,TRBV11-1,CASGSGTVSTEAFF,TGTGCCAGCGGATCCGGGACAGTTAGCACTGAAGCTTTCTTT
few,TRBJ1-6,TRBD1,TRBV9,CASSAGQNNSPLHF,TGTGCCAGCAGCGCGGGACAGAATAATTCACCCCTCCACTTT